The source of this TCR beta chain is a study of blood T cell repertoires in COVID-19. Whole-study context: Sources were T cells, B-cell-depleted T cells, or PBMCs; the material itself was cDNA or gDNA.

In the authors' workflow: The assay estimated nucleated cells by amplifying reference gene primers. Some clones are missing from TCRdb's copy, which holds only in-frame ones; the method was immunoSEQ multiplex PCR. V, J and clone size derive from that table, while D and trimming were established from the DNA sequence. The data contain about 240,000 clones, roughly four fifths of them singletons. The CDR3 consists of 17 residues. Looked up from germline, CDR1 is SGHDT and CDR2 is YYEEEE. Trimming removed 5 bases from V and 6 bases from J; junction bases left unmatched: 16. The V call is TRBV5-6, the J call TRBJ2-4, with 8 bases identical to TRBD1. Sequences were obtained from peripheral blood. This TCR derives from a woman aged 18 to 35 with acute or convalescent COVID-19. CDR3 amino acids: CASSRGFAETGANIQYF. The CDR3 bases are TGTGCCAGCAGTAGGGGGTTTGCGGAGACAGGGGCAAACATTCAGTACTTC.